This TCR beta chain stems from a study of cytomegalovirus exposure and HLA in healthy donors. General study results and limits: The authors later found most CMV-associated TCR beta chains appeared HLA-restricted.

As to this clone: Its antigen is not identified.

The CDR3 extends over 13 amino acids. The germline V gene has CDR1 LNHDA and CDR2 SQIVND (reference sequence). V gave up 6 bases and J gave up 4 bases, with 12 bases separating them. A multiplex PCR was run with 60 Vbeta primers and 13 Jbeta primers. Here immunoSEQ multiplex PCR was the method, and the copy in TCRdb shows in-frame clones only, minus some. The sample data list 130,000 or so clones. This receptor was taken from a woman between 40 and 50 years old in good health and CMV-seronegative. The sequenced sample consisted of PBMCs. The chain links TRBV19 to TRBJ1-2; unclear D gene. As DNA, the CDR3 is TGTGCCAGTAGGGTATCGGGAGCCTATGGCTACACCTTC. Amino acids: CASRVSGAYGYTF.